Listed below are T cell receptor beta chains from one sample, sequenced in a study of T cell repertoires in cytomegalovirus infection. TCRdb redid the calling of the reads with MiXCR, one entry per CDR3 protein. Counted here are 110,000 to 150,000 distinct CDR3 sequences, about 31% occurring once; the ten biggest clones make up roughly 51%. No cognate antigen is known for these TCRs. Source: CD8+ T cells from cultured PBMCs, taken from culture after CMV antigen stimulation. Receptors originate from a human donor in good health (CMV status not recorded). Some clones in this sample may be carry-over from other donors' samples. The CDR3 runs from the conserved cysteine through the conserved F or W. The D gene is left open where the match is weak. Clone size is stated in some rows and not others, as once, few, many or a class when expanded.

clone_size j_call d_call v_call cdr3_nt cdr3_aa
many TRBJ2-1 - TRBV6-1 TGTGCCAGCAGTGAAGTCAAATGGGGCTACTCCTACAATGAGCAGTTCTTC CASSEVKWGYSYNEQFF
- TRBJ2-5 - TRBV12-3/TRBV12-4 TGTGCCAGCAGTTTATGGGCCGAGGAGACCCAGTACTTC CASSLWAEETQYF
few TRBJ2-6 - TRBV7-9 TGTGCCAGCAGCTTAGGGGGGACAACCTACTCTGGGGCCAACGTCCTGACTTTC CASSLGGTTYSGANVLTF
- TRBJ1-1 TRBD1 TRBV5-6 TGTGCCAGCAGCTCGGGACAGGCGTGGAACACTGAAGCTTTCTTT CASSSGQAWNTEAFF
- TRBJ2-3 - TRBV12-3/TRBV12-4 TGTGCCAGCAGTTTAGGTAGCGGCACAGATACGCAGTATTTT CASSLGSGTDTQYF
- TRBJ2-3 - TRBV4-1 TGCGCCAGCAGCTACGACAGGAGCACAGATACGCAGTATTTT CASSYDRSTDTQYF
- TRBJ1-1 - TRBV20-1 TGCAGTGCAGGGGGGAACACTGAAGCTTTCTTT CSAGGNTEAFF
few TRBJ2-1 TRBD1 TRBV6-2/TRBV6-3 TGTGCCAGCAGTTTGACCCGGGACAGAGAATACAATGAGCAGTTCTTC CASSLTRDREYNEQFF
- TRBJ1-6 - TRBV7-6 TGTGCCAGCAGCTTAGCGACCGATGGGGATTCACCCCTCCACTTT CASSLATDGDSPLHF
- TRBJ1-1 - TRBV10-3 TGTGCCATCAGTGATGCCGGGAACACTGAAGCTTTCTTT CAISDAGNTEAFF
- TRBJ1-4 TRBD1 TRBV2 TGTGCCAGCAGTCCCGGGACAGGGGGCGCGTGGACTAATGAAAAACTGTTTTTT CASSPGTGGAWTNEKLFF
many TRBJ1-6 TRBD1 TRBV4-1 TGCGCCAGCAGCCAAGAAGACAGGGGAAGCTCACCCCTCCACTTT CASSQEDRGSSPLHF
- TRBJ2-1 - TRBV7-2 TGTGCCAGCAGCTTACAGCGCGGGGGCATCAATGAGCAGTTCTTC CASSLQRGGINEQFF
- TRBJ2-1 - TRBV7-6 TGTGCCAGCAGCTCCGTCTCCAGCTCCTACAATGAGCAGTTCTTC CASSSVSSSYNEQFF
few TRBJ2-5 TRBD2 TRBV11-2 TGTGCCAGCAGCATCTGGACTAGCGAGCAACAAGAGACCCAGTACTTC CASSIWTSEQQETQYF
few TRBJ2-1 TRBD2 TRBV7-6 TGTGCCAGCAGCTTAGGAGCGGGAACCTACAATGAGCAGTTCTTC CASSLGAGTYNEQFF
- TRBJ2-1 TRBD2 TRBV20-1 TGCAGTGCTGGATCCGCGGGGGGGGCTACCAATGAGCAGTTCTTC CSAGSAGGATNEQFF
- TRBJ2-3 TRBD2 TRBV11-2 TGTGCCAGCAGCCGACCTAGCGGGGGGGCCGCGGATACGCAGTATTTT CASSRPSGGAADTQYF
- TRBJ2-7 - TRBV10-3 TGTGCCACCGCAACATCCTACGAGCAGTACTTC CATATSYEQYF
- TRBJ1-4 - TRBV4-1 TGCGCCAGCAGCCAAGATCGGGGCCGCGCTGCAACTAATGAAAAACTGTTTTTT CASSQDRGRAATNEKLFF
- TRBJ2-7 - TRBV27 TGTGCCAGCAGTTTCTCGGTCGGAAAAAGCTACGAGCAGTACTTC CASSFSVGKSYEQYF
- TRBJ2-1 - TRBV20-1 TGCAGTGCTAGTCGTGAGCCCACCTACAATGAGCAGTTCTTC CSASREPTYNEQFF
once TRBJ1-1 - TRBV29-1 TGCAGCGTTGAAAGGGGGATGAACACTGAAGCTTTCTTT CSVERGMNTEAFF
- TRBJ1-6 - TRBV4-3 TGCGCCAGCAGCCAAGATCCCCCCCAAAGCTCCTATAATTCACCCCTCCACTTT CASSQDPPQSSYNSPLHF
many TRBJ1-2 TRBD1 TRBV4-1 TGCGCCAGCAGCCAAGTGGAGACAGGGGATTATGGCTACACCTTC CASSQVETGDYGYTF
many TRBJ2-7 TRBD2 TRBV28 TGTGCCAGCAGTTTATCTAGCGGGGGGACCTACGAGCAGTACTTC CASSLSSGGTYEQYF
- TRBJ2-5 - TRBV2 TGTGCCAGCAGTGAAGGGCAGGCCAGGGAGACCCAGTACTTC CASSEGQARETQYF
few TRBJ2-7 - TRBV15 TGTGCCACCAGCGGCGGTATTGGGCGGGAGCAGTACTTC CATSGGIGREQYF
many TRBJ1-1 - TRBV7-2 TGTGCCAGCAGCTTAAAATCTCCAGGGACAAACACTGAAGCTTTCTTT CASSLKSPGTNTEAFF
- TRBJ1-4 - TRBV12-3/TRBV12-4 TGTGCCAGCAGCCGTCTTCCAGGGGAAGATGAAAAACTGTTTTTT CASSRLPGEDEKLFF
once TRBJ2-3 TRBD2 TRBV10-3 TGTGCCATCATAGGAGTTGCTAGCGGCGACCAACTGAATACGCAGTATTTT CAIIGVASGDQLNTQYF
many TRBJ2-2 TRBD1 TRBV6-2/TRBV6-3 TGTGCCAGCAGTTTTTCCGGGACAGGGGTGTCCGGGGAGCTGTTTTTT CASSFSGTGVSGELFF
once TRBJ1-5 - TRBV19 TGTGCCAGTAGTATGCAGGGTTATCAGCCCCAGCATTTT CASSMQGYQPQHF
- TRBJ1-2 - TRBV19 TGTGCCAGTAGTATCACAGGGATTGAGTACACCTTC CASSITGIEYTF
once TRBJ1-2 - TRBV7-6 TGTACCAGCAGCTCGTACGGGGGTGCGGATGGCTACACCTTC CTSSSYGGADGYTF
- TRBJ1-5 - TRBV12-3/TRBV12-4 TGTGCCAGCAGTTTAGCCGGCCGGGTGGGCAATCAGCCCCAGCATTTT CASSLAGRVGNQPQHF
- TRBJ2-1 TRBD2 TRBV27 TGTGCCAGCAGTTTCGGGGGGGGCCGAAATGAGCAGTTCTTC CASSFGGGRNEQFF
- TRBJ2-2 TRBD1 TRBV3-1 TGTGCCAGCAGCCAAGATCACCGGACAGGTTGGAGAGGGACCGGGGAGCTGTTTTTT CASSQDHRTGWRGTGELFF
few TRBJ2-7 - TRBV4-1 TGCGCCAGCAGCCAGATTAGCGGCTACGAGCAGTACTTC CASSQISGYEQYF
few TRBJ1-1 TRBD1 TRBV6-5 TGTGCCAGCAGTTACGCACAGGGGGTAGAAGCTTTCTTT CASSYAQGVEAFF
- TRBJ2-1 - TRBV5-6 TGTGCCAGCAGTTTCTTCGGAGGGCAAAATGAGCAGTTCTTC CASSFFGGQNEQFF